In its sample, the clone carrying this T cell receptor beta chain was seen many times. Its antigen is still unknown. The data were obtained in a study of T cells in Graves' hyperthyroidism and ophthalmopathy. The TCR beta CDR3 regions underwent amplification using RNA transcripts as the source. The TCR CDR3 first-round RT-PCR relied on the HTBI primer set. TCRdb re-called the multiplex PCR reads with MiXCR, one entry per CDR3 protein. The sample lists 270,000 or so distinct CDR3 sequences, less than 30% occurring once. Germline V CDR1 and CDR2: MNHEY, SVGEGT. V was trimmed by 0 bases and J by 1 base, leaving 6 bases between them. The CDR3 loop spans 14 amino acids. Patients aged 18 to 65 had newly diagnosed hyperthyroidism that had lasted under 2 months. The study based diagnoses on clinical symptoms, serum thyroxine and TRAb, thyroid ultrasound and orbital computed tomography. Ahead of any ophthalmopathy symptoms, the blood sample was obtained at the first diagnosis of hyperthyroidism.

Regarding the study as a whole: The model identified upcoming ophthalmopathy a median roughly 6.5 months ahead of onset.

The TCR comes from a man aged 35 to 55 with Graves' hyperthyroidism that later progressed to Graves' ophthalmopathy. V gene TRBV6-2 or TRBV6-3 combines with J gene TRBJ1-1; D is unclear. The sequenced sample consisted of blood. The DNA for the CDR3 is TGTGCCAGCAGTTACTCGAATTGGAACACTGAAGCTTTCTTT. This codes for CASSYSNWNTEAFF.